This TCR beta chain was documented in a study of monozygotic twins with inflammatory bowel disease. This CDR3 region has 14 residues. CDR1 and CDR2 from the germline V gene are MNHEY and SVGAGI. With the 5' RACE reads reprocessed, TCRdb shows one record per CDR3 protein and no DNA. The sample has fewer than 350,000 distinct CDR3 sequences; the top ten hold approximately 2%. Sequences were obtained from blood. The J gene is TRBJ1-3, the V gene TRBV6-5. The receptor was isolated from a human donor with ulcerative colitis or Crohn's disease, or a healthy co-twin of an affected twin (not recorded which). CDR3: CASSYSRGSDTIYF.